One sample yielded the 7 T cell receptor beta chains listed below, sequenced in a study of type 1 and type 2 diabetes patients. Amplification started from genomic DNA. Multiplex PCR with 30 forward and 13 reverse primers amplified the TCR beta CDR3. TCRdb reanalysed the multiplex PCR reads using MiXCR and keeps one entry per CDR3 protein. In the table there are some 250,000 distinct CDR3 sequences, over 45% of which are singletons. Sequencing was carried out using peripheral blood mononuclear cells (PBMCs). Every receptor here comes from a man younger than 35 with type 2 diabetes.

In its sample, this clonotype was seen a few times. The chain has TRBV7-2 and TRBJ2-7, with 9 positions matching TRBD1. CDR3 size: 17 residues. Germline CDR1 reads SGHTA; CDR2 reads FQGNSA. Germline trimming cut 5 bases from V and 2 bases from J; bases unmatched to any gene: 13. This CDR3 is CASSLRQGVGLPYEQYF. CDR3 nucleotides: TGTGCCAGCAGCCTCCGACAGGGGGTGGGACTTCCCTACGAGCAGTACTTC.

The V and J genes are TRBV20-1 and TRBJ2-3, with 8 bases fitting TRBD2. The CDR3 contains 17 residues. V lost 0 bases to trimming and J lost 4 bases; unmatched junction nucleotides: 12. Germline V gene data show CDR1 as DFQATT and CDR2 as SNEGSKA (reference sequence). As DNA, the CDR3 is TGCAGTGCTAGAGACTATACTTTAGCGGGGAGCGCAGATACGCAGTATTTT. Its translation is CSARDYTLAGSADTQYF.

V is TRBV15 and J is TRBJ2-1, with unresolved D. This CDR3 contains 17 residues. Germline CDR1 and CDR2: LNHNV and YYDKDF (reference sequence). The V end was cut by 5 bases, the J end by 8 bases, with 25 bases between. The CDR3 protein is CATSPSVGFPSRYEQFF. DNA for the CDR3: TGTGCCACCAGCCCCTCCGTGGGGTTTCCTTCTCGGTATGAGCAGTTCTTC.

A word on this clonotype: The junction does not match germline at one end; this may be a read error. The chain employs TRBV7-8 and TRBJ2-2; D tentatively fits TRBD1 or TRBD2 (6 bases each). CDR3 length: 17 amino acids. Germline V gives CDR1 SGHVS, CDR2 FQNEAQ. The CDR3 nucleotides read TGTGCCAGCAGCTCCGCTCGGGGGCGTAGGAACGCCGGGGAGCTGTTTTTT. Its translation: CASSSARGRRNAGELFF.

This chain uses TRBV7-3 with TRBJ1-1; TRBD1 aligns across 8 bases. V shed 4 bases and J 1 base; nucleotides not matched to a gene: 5. The germline gives CDR1 SGHTA, CDR2 FQGTGA. The CDR3 loop spans 15 amino acids. This CDR3 is CASSSGTGENTEAFF. The CDR3 coding sequence is TGTGCCAGCAGCTCTGGGACAGGTGAGAACACTGAAGCTTTCTTT.

This clonotype was detected once. The V gene is TRBV29-1, the J gene TRBJ1-1; the D gene is possibly TRBD1 (5 bases). Germline CDR1 reads SQVTM; CDR2 reads ANQGSEA. The CDR3 extends over 14 amino acids. Trimming shortened V by 4 bases and J by 0 bases, and 12 bases separated the two germline ends. CDR3 amino acids: CSVASTELNTEAFF. Written as DNA, the CDR3 is TGCAGCGTTGCCTCGACAGAGTTGAACACTGAAGCTTTCTTT. Combining the CDR3 with reference TRBV29-1 and TRBJ1-1 gives the whole variable domain SAVISQKPSRDICQRGTSLTIQCQVDSQVTMMFWYRQQPGQSLTLIATANQGSEATYESGFVIDKFPISRPNLTFSTLTVSNMSPEDSSIYLCSVASTELNTEAFFGQGTRLTVV.

This clonotype has a count of ten or more. The CDR3 nucleotides read TGCAGTGCTGCAGGGACAGGGGATTATCAGCCCCAGCATTTT. Translated: CSAAGTGDYQPQHF. This chain uses TRBV20-1 with TRBJ1-5; 10 bases fit TRBD1. V gave up 5 bases and J gave up 5 bases; unmatched junction bases: 6. Germline V gives CDR1 DFQATT, CDR2 SNEGSKA (reference sequence). This CDR3 is built from 14 residues.